This T cell receptor (beta chain) was found in a study of OX40 agonist ivuxolimab in advanced cancers. Study details: People in dose escalation had one of these cancers: hepatocellular carcinoma, melanoma, renal cell or head and neck cancer. It was permissible to have had prior anti-PD-1, anti-PD-L1 or anti-CTLA-4 therapy, and over 35% had some.

The V end was cut by 2 bases, the J end by 8 bases, with 6 bases between. The CDR3 is 11 amino acids. CDR1 and CDR2 (germline): MNHNS, SASEGT. Sequencing was performed with immunoSEQ multiplex PCR; in TCRdb, only in-frame clones are kept and a portion is missing. This sample yields about 82,000 clones, of which about 86% are seen a single time; about 0.72% belongs to the top ten. This TCR derives from an adult with an advanced solid tumor such as melanoma, head and neck, liver or kidney cancer. Specimen: CD4+ or CD8+ T cells sorted from blood, collected in a trial of the OX40 agonist ivuxolimab. The V gene is TRBV6-1, the J gene TRBJ1-1; D unclear. CDR3 nucleotides: TGTGCCAGCAGTGAAACAGCAGAAGCTTTCTTT. As protein: CASSETAEAFF.